These 19 T cell receptor beta chains originate from one sample sequenced in a study of T cell responses to AZD1222 COVID-19 vaccine. Only in-frame clones appear in the TCRdb table, and some are missing; sequencing was by immunoSEQ multiplex PCR. Altogether 150,000 or so clones are present, approximately 90% being singletons, with the ten largest covering about 4.7%. The sequencing here drew on peripheral blood, taken on day 0 of AZD1222 vaccination. These receptor sequences come from an adult in good health.

The V and J genes are TRBV7-2 and TRBJ1-5, with D possibly being TRBD1 (5 bases). This CDR3 spans 15 amino acids. V was shortened by 1 base and J by 5 bases, with 12 bases between the two germline ends. From germline, CDR1 is SGHTA and CDR2 FQGNSA. Written as DNA, the CDR3 is TGTGCCAGCAGCTTAGTGGCAGGGAGTGATCAGCCCCAGCATTTT. It specifies CASSLVAGSDQPQHF.

The V gene is TRBV19, the J gene TRBJ1-4, with D perhaps TRBD1 (5 bases). Germline CDR1 is LNHDA and CDR2 is SQIVND (reference sequence). The CDR3 is 13 residues long. With 7 bases removed from V and 7 bases from J, the gap between germline ends came to 13 bases. Written as DNA, the CDR3 is TGTGCCAGTACCACAGGCTGGGGTGAAAAACTGTTTTTT. As protein: CASTTGWGEKLFF.

The chain carries TRBV7-9 and TRBJ1-4; D is uncertain. This CDR3 comprises 15 residues. Germline V gene sequence: CDR1 SEHNR, CDR2 FQNEAQ (reference sequence). The V end lost 5 bases, the J end lost 0 bases, and 10 bases lay between the germline ends. The CDR3 loop reads CASSTWTATNEKLFF. Here the CDR3 DNA reads TGTGCCAGCAGCACCTGGACGGCAACTAATGAAAAACTGTTTTTT.

As concerns this clone: The germline gene is not matched at one end of the junction; a read error may be the cause. The chain combines TRBV9 with TRBJ2-7; D ambiguous. The CDR3 runs 14 residues. Germline V gene data show CDR1 as SGDLS and CDR2 as YYNGEE. The DNA for the CDR3 is TGTGCCAGCAGCGTACATGGCCTCTCCCACGAGCAGTACTTC. Amino acid sequence: CASSVHGLSHEQYF.

This chain uses TRBV7-3 with TRBJ2-1, with no clear D. This CDR3 spans 13 amino acids. V lost 2 bases to trimming and J lost 4 bases, with 6 bases between them. CDR1 and CDR2 from the germline V gene are SGHTA and FQGTGA. Here the CDR3 reads CASSLSLYNEQFF. In nucleotides, the CDR3 is TGTGCCAGCAGCTTATCCCTATACAATGAGCAGTTCTTC.

CDR3 DNA sequence: TGCGCCAGCAGCTTGAAGCAGGCTGATTCTGGCTACACCTTC. This translates into CASSLKQADSGYTF. The chain is built from TRBV5-1 and TRBJ1-2, with unresolved D. Germline-derived CDR1 and CDR2 are SGHRS and YFSETQ. Trimming took off 1 base at V and 7 bases at J, with 14 bases between the two ends. This CDR3 region has 14 residues.

V and J are TRBV7-2 and TRBJ2-1; 12 nucleotides align to TRBD2. Unmatched junction bases numbered 13, after V lost 8 bases and J lost 5 bases. The CDR3 loop spans 17 amino acids. Looked up from germline, CDR1 is SGHTA and CDR2 is FQGNSA. CDR3 DNA sequence: TGTGCCAGCGCAGGGGGCTGGGGACTAGCGGGTAACAATGAGCAGTTCTTC. Protein sequence: CASAGGWGLAGNNEQFF.

The chain is built from TRBV18 and TRBJ2-3; tentatively, D is TRBD1 or TRBD2 (6 bases each). CDR1 is KGHSH and CDR2 is LQKENI in the germline V gene. The CDR3 length is 15 residues. V was trimmed by 5 bases and J by 2 bases, leaving 14 bases between them. CDR3 sequence reads: CASSRQGGFTDTQYF. The DNA of the CDR3 is TGTGCCAGCTCAAGACAAGGGGGGTTCACAGATACGCAGTATTTT.

The V gene is TRBV4-3, the J gene TRBJ2-2; 11 nucleotides align to TRBD1. CDR3 size: 16 residues. The V gene's germline CDR1 is LGHNA and CDR2 YSLEER. Losses at the gene ends were 4 bases for V and 7 bases for J; bases not matched to a gene: 8. DNA of the CDR3: TGCGCCAGCAGCCCCGTAGGACAGGGGGCGGTCGGGGAGCTGTTTTTT. It yields the protein CASSPVGQGAVGELFF.

The gene calls are TRBV24-1 and TRBJ2-1; 13 bases are a match to TRBD2. Germline assignment: CDR1 KGHDR and CDR2 SFDVKD. V shed 6 bases, J shed 8 bases, and the junction held 6 bases outside the gene matches. The CDR3 has 15 amino acids. The CDR3 nucleotides are TGTGCCACCAGTACTAGCGGGAGGGCCGCCGATGAGCAGTTCTTC. Translation: CATSTSGRAADEQFF.

J is TRBJ2-2 and V is TRBV19; 7 positions match TRBD2. Germline lookup yields CDR1 LNHDA and CDR2 SQIVND (reference sequence). Trimming took 5 bases from V and 7 from J; bases not matched to a gene: 16. This CDR3 is 17 amino acids long. In nucleotides, the CDR3 is TGTGCCAGTAGTCCCCGTTGGGGAGGGTTATCGCACGGGGAGCTGTTTTTT. Protein product: CASSPRWGGLSHGELFF.

In DNA form, the CDR3 reads TGTGCCAGCAGCTTGCGTGGACACTATAGCAATCAGCCCCAGCATTTT. Its translation is CASSLRGHYSNQPQHF. The chain recombines TRBV5-8 with TRBJ1-5, with D possibly being TRBD1 (5 bases). CDR3 size: 16 residues. Trimming left V 1 base short and J 0 bases short, with 11 bases between. Germline-derived CDR1 and CDR2 are SGHTS and YDEGEE.

In this sample, this clone turned up once. This rearrangement joins TRBV4-3 to TRBJ2-7, with 9 bases aligning to TRBD2. The ends lost 4 bases at V and 2 bases at J; junction bases unmatched: 6. Germline lookup yields CDR1 LGHNA and CDR2 YSLEER. The CDR3 totals 15 residues. The CDR3 DNA follows: TGCGCCAGCAGCCGGAATCTAGCGGGACCCTACGAGCAGTACTTC. It specifies CASSRNLAGPYEQYF.

V usage is TRBV24-1 and J usage is TRBJ2-5; D may be TRBD2 (5 bases). CDR3 length: 12 amino acids. Germline loops: CDR1 KGHDR, CDR2 SFDVKD. V was pared by 8 bases and J by 5 bases, with 11 bases between. CDR3 DNA: TGTGCCACCAATGCGGGTGGTGAGACCCAGTACTTC. It translates to CATNAGGETQYF.

The chain carries TRBV7-8 and TRBJ2-5; 13 nucleotides agree with TRBD2. Germline V gene lookup returns CDR1 SGHVS and CDR2 FQNEAQ. There are 16 residues in the CDR3. J lost 6 bases, V lost 5 bases, and 9 bases had no gene match. This CDR3 is CASSRSGTSGTQTQYF. The CDR3 DNA reads as TGTGCCAGCAGCCGTAGCGGGACTAGCGGGACTCAGACCCAGTACTTC.

Here the CDR3 reads CASLSGRPYGYTF. CDR3 coding DNA: TGTGCCAGCCTCAGCGGGCGGCCCTACGGCTACACCTTC. This sequence joins TRBV6-4 and TRBJ1-2; no clear D gene. CDR1 is MRHNA and CDR2 is SNTAGT in the germline V gene. The CDR3 extends over 13 amino acids. V lost 8 bases and J 8 bases, leaving 18 bases between the germline ends.

The chain carries TRBV11-2 and TRBJ1-1; D remains ambiguous. The CDR3 has 15 amino acids. V was cut by 1 base and J by 10 bases, with 19 bases left in between. The germline V gene has CDR1 SGHAT and CDR2 FQNNGV. DNA for the CDR3: TGTGCCAGCAGCTTAGTACCCGGCGGAGATATCGGAGCTTTCTTT. This encodes CASSLVPGGDIGAFF.

The sample holds a few counts of this clone. CDR3 nucleotides: TGTGCCAGCAGCAAGGACAGGGGCGGGATGAACACTGAAGCTTTCTTT. It codes for CASSKDRGGMNTEAFF. V and J are TRBV11-2 and TRBJ1-1; TRBD1 aligns across 9 bases. Losses at the gene ends were 5 bases for V and 0 bases for J; bases not matched to a gene: 7. The CDR3 contains 16 residues. Germline lookup yields CDR1 SGHAT and CDR2 FQNNGV.

This clone has just one count. This chain joins TRBV5-4 and TRBJ1-2, with D possibly TRBD1 on 6 matching bases. Germline lookup yields CDR1 SGHNT and CDR2 YYREEE (reference sequence). CDR3 size: 14 residues. Trimming removed 1 base at V and 3 bases at J, with 10 bases between. The CDR3 is CASSLKGGDYGYTF. As DNA, the CDR3 is TGTGCCAGCAGCTTGAAGGGGGGCGACTATGGCTACACCTTC.